Listed below are T cell receptor beta chains from one sample, sequenced in a study of blood T cell repertoires in COVID-19. Method: immunoSEQ multiplex PCR; TCRdb's copy keeps in-frame clones and lacks some. The sample carries roughly 57,000 clones, approximately 79% recorded once. Sequenced sample: peripheral blood. These receptors were obtained from a man in his fifties or sixties with acute or convalescent COVID-19. Each CDR3 is given with its conserved first and last residue. The D gene is left open where the match is weak. Expanded clones are given a class, and other clones once, few, many or no size at all.

clone_size,d_call,j_call,v_call,cdr3_nt,cdr3_aa
.,.,TRBJ1-5,TRBV28,TGTGCCAGCAGCCTCCCCGGGAGCAGGATTCAGCCCCAGCATTTT,CASSLPGSRIQPQHF
few,.,TRBJ2-5,TRBV5-1,TGCGCCAGCAGCCCCGGGGTGGCTAAATCGGAGACCCAGTACTTC,CASSPGVAKSETQYF
.,TRBD1,TRBJ2-3,TRBV2,TGTGCCAGCAGACAGGGGGCCGAAACCACAGATACGCAGTATTTT,CASRQGAETTDTQYF
.,.,TRBJ1-3,TRBV11-2,TGTGCCAGCAGCTTAGACCTCTCCTCTGGAAACACCATATATTTT,CASSLDLSSGNTIYF
.,.,TRBJ2-2,TRBV2,TGTGCCAGCGCGTCAGGGCTGGGCACCGGGGAGCTGTTTTTT,CASASGLGTGELFF
.,TRBD1,TRBJ2-7,TRBV28,TGTGCCAGCAGTTTACTCACAACAGGGGGCAAGAACGAGCAGTACTTC,CASSLLTTGGKNEQYF
.,TRBD2,TRBJ2-1,TRBV4-2,TGTGCCAGCAGCCCTCCTCTAGCGGGAAGCTCCTACAATGAGCAGTTCTTC,CASSPPLAGSSYNEQFF
.,.,TRBJ2-5,TRBV5-1,TGCGCCAGCAGCCCGATGCCTCGGGGGGAGACCCAGTACTTC,CASSPMPRGETQYF
.,TRBD2,TRBJ2-3,TRBV5-1,TGCGCCAGCAGCTATGACGCGGGGGGCACAGATACGCAGTATTTT,CASSYDAGGTDTQYF
.,TRBD1,TRBJ1-3,TRBV11-2,TGTGCCAGCAGCCCGGACAGGGCCCCTGGAAACACCATATATTTT,CASSPDRAPGNTIYF
.,.,TRBJ1-1,TRBV15,TGTGCCACCAGCAGAGATTTAGAGGACACTGAAGCTTTCTTT,CATSRDLEDTEAFF
.,.,TRBJ1-4,TRBV6-5,TGTGCCGGAAACAGGGATCCTAATGAAAAACTGTTTTTT,CAGNRDPNEKLFF
few,.,TRBJ1-2,TRBV4-1,TGCGCCAGCAGCCACCAGGGGAAGTCCGCTGGCTACACCTTC,CASSHQGKSAGYTF
.,.,TRBJ1-6,TRBV6-5,TGTGCCAGCAGTTCCTCAGCGGATTTTGCGCCCCTCCACTTT,CASSSSADFAPLHF
.,.,TRBJ1-6,TRBV2,TGTGCCAGCAGTGAAAGGAGCTCCTATAATTCACCCCTCCACTTT,CASSERSSYNSPLHF
.,TRBD2,TRBJ2-1,TRBV7-8,TGTGCCAGCCGCCGACTCAGCGGGGCGAGCTCCTACAATGAGCAGTTCTTC,CASRRLSGASSYNEQFF
.,TRBD1,TRBJ1-1,TRBV18,TGTGCCAGCTCACTACAGGGGGCAACTGAAGCTTTCTTT,CASSLQGATEAFF
.,TRBD1,TRBJ1-1,TRBV5-1,TGCGCCAGCAGCCACGGGACAGCGAACACTGAAGCTTTCTTT,CASSHGTANTEAFF
.,TRBD1,TRBJ1-1,TRBV5-1,TGCGCCAGCAGCACCGGACAGGGAGAAAACACTGAAGCTTTCTTT,CASSTGQGENTEAFF
.,.,TRBJ2-3,TRBV2,TGTGCCAGCAGTCTAGACTTCACAGATACGCAGTATTTT,CASSLDFTDTQYF
once,.,TRBJ2-3,TRBV7-2,TGTGCCAGCAGCCCAGACACAGATACGCAGTATTTT,CASSPDTDTQYF
.,TRBD1,TRBJ2-1,TRBV5-1,TGCGCCAGCAGCGTAGGACAGGCCAATGAGCAGTTCTTC,CASSVGQANEQFF
.,.,TRBJ1-2,TRBV4-1,TGCGCCAGCAGCCCCACCTCCGGCGGCTATGGCTACACCTTC,CASSPTSGGYGYTF
.,.,TRBJ1-3,TRBV11-2,TGTGCCAGCAGCTTAGATCGAGGGCAACAGGGAAACACCATATATTTT,CASSLDRGQQGNTIYF
.,TRBD1,TRBJ2-5,TRBV6-5,TGTGCCAGCCAGGGACAGCTTGAGACCCAGTACTTC,CASQGQLETQYF
many,TRBD1,TRBJ1-5,TRBV2,TGTGCCAGCAGACCCGGACAGGGGGTCCATCAGCCCCAGCATTTT,CASRPGQGVHQPQHF
.,.,TRBJ1-6,TRBV19,TGTGCCAGTGGGGAGGCTTATAATTCACCCCTCCACTTT,CASGEAYNSPLHF
.,.,TRBJ1-2,TRBV6-1,TGTGCCAGCAGTGAAGCTCAGAAAAGTTATGGCTACACCTTC,CASSEAQKSYGYTF
.,TRBD1,TRBJ2-7,TRBV11-2,TGTGCCAGCAGCAATTTCCGGGACAGGGAAAACGAGCAGTACTTC,CASSNFRDRENEQYF
few,.,TRBJ1-1,TRBV19,TGTGCCAGCGAGAAGGGAGGGACCTTGAACACTGAAGCTTTCTTT,CASEKGGTLNTEAFF
.,TRBD1,TRBJ1-1,TRBV6-5,TGTGCCAGCAGTTCACAGGGGCAGAACACTGAAGCTTTCTTT,CASSSQGQNTEAFF
few,.,TRBJ1-5,TRBV4-1,TGCGCCAGCAGCCCGCAGACAGGCAGGTTTTTCGATCAGCCCCAGCATTTT,CASSPQTGRFFDQPQHF
.,.,TRBJ1-6,TRBV7-2,TGTGCCAGCAGCTTAGCGAACGTAGTTGCACCCCTCCACTTT,CASSLANVVAPLHF
.,.,TRBJ1-3,TRBV5-1,TGCGCCAGCAGCTTGCAGGCGGGGGGAGATGGAAACACCATATATTTT,CASSLQAGGDGNTIYF
.,TRBD2,TRBJ2-3,TRBV27,TGTGCCAGCAGGTGGTCGGCGGGGGGGGCCACAGATACGCAGTATTTT,CASRWSAGGATDTQYF
.,.,TRBJ2-3,TRBV24-1,TGTGCCACTCGGAGGGATGGCACAGATACGCAGTATTTT,CATRRDGTDTQYF
few,TRBD1,TRBJ2-3,TRBV6-5,TGTGCCAGTCTCCGGACAGGGGGCGGGGATACGCAGTATTTT,CASLRTGGGDTQYF
.,.,TRBJ1-1,TRBV6-5,TGTGCCAGCAGGGGCCCGTTAACAGAATGGGCTTTCTTT,CASRGPLTEWAFF
once,.,TRBJ1-2,TRBV27,TGTGCCAGCAGTTCCGCAGGGGAGCAGGTTTATGGCTACACCTTC,CASSSAGEQVYGYTF
.,.,TRBJ1-2,TRBV5-1,TGCGCCAGCAGCTTAACAGGCAGGGACTATGGCTACACCTTC,CASSLTGRDYGYTF
.,.,TRBJ1-1,TRBV12-5,TGTGCTAGTGGGGGGGCCAACACTGAAGCTTTCTTT,CASGGANTEAFF
.,TRBD1,TRBJ1-6,TRBV27,TGTGCCAGCAGTTTAAGGGACAGACGAAATTCACCCCTCCACTTT,CASSLRDRRNSPLHF
few,.,TRBJ1-1,TRBV12-5,TGTGCTAGTGGTTTGTTTATAAGGGGGACTGAAGCTTTCTTT,CASGLFIRGTEAFF
.,.,TRBJ1-2,TRBV7-9,TGTGCCAGCACCCCCGGTGTAGGGGGATATGGCTACACCTTC,CASTPGVGGYGYTF
.,.,TRBJ2-6,TRBV27,TGTGCCAGCAGATTAACAGGGAATGGGGCCAACGTCCTGACTTTC,CASRLTGNGANVLTF
.,.,TRBJ1-4,TRBV5-5,TGTGCCAGCAGCTTGTCGGGGCTCCCAGCGGGAAAACTGTTTTTT,CASSLSGLPAGKLFF
few,TRBD1,TRBJ1-2,TRBV12-3/TRBV12-4,TGTGCCAGCAGTTTCCGACAGGGCGATGGCTACACCTTC,CASSFRQGDGYTF
.,TRBD1,TRBJ2-7,TRBV18,TGTGCCAGCTCCCTAGGACAGGTGTCCTACGAGCAGTACTTC,CASSLGQVSYEQYF
.,TRBD1,TRBJ1-6,TRBV27,TGTGCCAGCAGTTTATCGTCGGCCAGGGGGTCTAGATCACCCCTCCACTTT,CASSLSSARGSRSPLHF
.,.,TRBJ2-1,TRBV13,TGTGCCAGCAGCGCGGGGTTCCGGTACAATGAGCAGTTCTTC,CASSAGFRYNEQFF
.,.,TRBJ1-1,TRBV19,TGTGCCAGTAGTTTGGGAGGGGCTGGCAGAAGGAACACTGAAGCTTTCTTT,CASSLGGAGRRNTEAFF
.,.,TRBJ1-3,TRBV20-1,TGCAGTGCTAGTAGCAGGGAGGGGTCTGGAAACACCATATATTTT,CSASSREGSGNTIYF
.,.,TRBJ1-5,TRBV24-1,TGTGCCACCAGTGATAGCGCGGATCAGCCCCAGCATTTT,CATSDSADQPQHF
.,.,TRBJ1-5,TRBV19,TGTGCCAGTAGTATTTGGGAGTCTCACCAGCCCCAACATTTT,CASSIWESHQPQHF
few,.,TRBJ1-1,TRBV9,TGTGCCAGCAGCCCCAGGATCATGAACACTGAAGCTTTCTTT,CASSPRIMNTEAFF